The following is a T cell receptor beta chain sequence with its context. The target antigen is unknown. This specimen comes from a study of CD8 T cells in Susac syndrome. TEMRA cells were FACS-enriched, and CD8+ and CD4+ T cells were isolated negatively. A quantity of about 0.45 to 1 ug RNA underwent reverse transcription using random hexamers. One entry per CDR3 protein results from TCRdb running MiXCR on the immunoSEQ multiplex PCR reads. The data show about 180,000 distinct CDR3 sequences, with 90% to 96% seen just once and around 0.093% held by the top ten. V dropped 6 bases and J dropped 0 bases, with 9 bases sitting between them. The V gene's germline CDR1 is DFQATT and CDR2 SNEGSKA (reference sequence). This CDR3 has 13 amino acids. Study-level findings and limits: Regarding the TCR sequencing and HLA analysis, the study admitted that a relatively small number of individuals were involved.

Sequencing used CD4+ T cells from PBMCs. This chain connects TRBV20-1 to TRBJ2-1, with D hard to call. The receptor's source is a human donor with multiple sclerosis. The DNA for the CDR3 is TGCAGTGCCGTACAGAGCTCCTACAATGAGCAGTTCTTC. It yields the protein CSAVQSSYNEQFF.